The 20 T cell receptor beta chains reported below all come from one sample, sequenced in a study of low-dose radiotherapy and immunotherapy resistance in tumors. Time point here: after trial treatment. Indicated treatment: LDRT plus nivolumab, ipilimumab, low-dose cyclophosphamide and aspirin (RACIN trial). TRAV and TRBV primers primed cDNA for both TCRalpha and TCRbeta. TCR amplification ran approximately 22 PCR cycles using constant-region and V-primer adapter primers. MiXCR, applied by TCRdb to the reads, yields one record per CDR3 protein. In the table there are just over 90,000 distinct CDR3 sequences, roughly 20% of which are singletons. Here the sequenced sample was PBMCs, taken after low-dose radiotherapy plus immunotherapy. All receptors come from a female donor with ovarian cancer.

This clonotype was seen ten or more times. The V gene is TRBV6-2 or TRBV6-3, the J gene TRBJ2-2; D remains unclear. Germline CDR1 and CDR2: MNHEY and SVGEGT. The CDR3 is 13 residues long. Trimming removed 5 bases at V and 3 bases at J, with 7 bases between. The CDR3 DNA reads TGTGCCAGCAGTCTCGCAGACACCGGGGAGCTGTTTTTT. The encoded protein is CASSLADTGELFF.

This clonotype showed up many times. The chain recombines TRBV19 with TRBJ1-1; 12 bases map to TRBD1. Germline V gene sequence: CDR1 LNHDA, CDR2 SQIVND (reference sequence). V lost 4 bases, J lost 2 bases, and 11 bases stayed unmatched. There are 18 residues in the CDR3. CDR3: CASSTTPGQGAINTEAFF. Here the CDR3 DNA reads TGTGCCAGTAGTACTACTCCGGGACAGGGGGCGATTAACACTGAAGCTTTCTTT.

Points on this clonotype: A far larger clone is off by one base, so a read error is likely. V and J are TRBV9 and TRBJ2-7, with D possibly being TRBD1 or TRBD2 (7 bases each). V was clipped by 0 bases and J by 7 bases, with 23 bases between them. The CDR3 covers 17 residues. Germline V gene sequence: CDR1 SGDLS, CDR2 YYNGEE. This CDR3 is CASSVATGEGGGNEQYF. DNA for the CDR3: TGTGCCAGCAGCGTAGCTACAGGGGAGGGTGGGGGCAATGAGCAGTACTTC.

The table lists this clonotype with many counts. This chain joins TRBV4-1 and TRBJ2-5; TRBD1 matches at 7 bases. This CDR3 spans 16 amino acids. Germline V gives CDR1 MGHRA, CDR2 YSYEKL. Trimming took 2 bases from V and 3 from J; bases not matched to a gene: 9. CDR3 nucleotide sequence: TGCGCCAGCAGCCAACGCAACCCGGGACAGAAAGAGACCCAGTACTTC. Translation gives CASSQRNPGQKETQYF.

This clonotype was seen repeatedly, ten times or more. The rearrangement joins TRBV29-1 to TRBJ2-7; D is undetermined. The CDR3 consists of 12 residues. Germline V gene data show CDR1 as SQVTM and CDR2 as ANQGSEA. The V gene lost 4 bases and the J gene lost 3 bases, with 10 bases spanning the gap. For the CDR3, the DNA is TGCAGCGTTGCGGACGGAGTCTACGAGCAGTACTTC. Its translation is CSVADGVYEQYF.

In its sample, this clonotype was seen many times. V and J are TRBV29-1 and TRBJ1-2; D not certain. The CDR3 extends over 11 amino acids. Germline V CDR1 and CDR2: SQVTM, ANQGSEA. In DNA form, the CDR3 reads TGCAGGGAGCGGGGATACTATGGCTACACCTTC. It codes for CRERGYYGYTF.

A remark on this clonotype: This likely reflects a read error, since a far larger clone is one base away. The chain uses TRBV6-1 and TRBJ1-6, with D hard to call. Germline CDR1 is MNHNS and CDR2 is SASEGT. This CDR3 spans 16 amino acids. CDR3 DNA sequence: TGTACCAGCAGTTATCGCACACCCTTGAGGGATTCACCCCTCCACTTT. Its protein is CTSSYRTPLRDSPLHF.

In this sample, this clonotype turned up many times. The chain links TRBV2 to TRBJ2-7; 7 positions match TRBD2. The germline CDR1 and CDR2 sequences are SNHLY and FYNNEI. CDR3 length: 11 amino acids. J lost 5 bases, V lost 5 bases, and 0 bases had no gene match. The CDR3 nucleotides read TGTGCCAGCAGTCGGGAGGACGAGCAGTACTTC. This translates into CASSREDEQYF.

This clonotype was observed many times. The gene calls are TRBV10-3 and TRBJ1-6; 7 bases are a match to TRBD1. CDR1 ENHRY and CDR2 SYGVKD come from the germline V gene. With 6 bases clipped from V and 5 bases from J, the junction kept 7 bases outside the gene matches. This CDR3 has 15 residues. CDR3 nucleotides: TGTGCCATCAGGGGACAGTTGGGGGATAATTCACCCCTCCACTTT. Translation: CAIRGQLGDNSPLHF.

Only a few counts were recorded for this clonotype. The rearrangement links TRBV20-1 to TRBJ2-3; D not resolved. CDR3 length: 15 amino acids. Germline V gene lookup returns CDR1 DFQATT and CDR2 SNEGSKA (reference sequence). V was cut by 6 bases and J by 0 bases, with 16 bases left in between. CDR3 region: CSATSATQSTDTQYF. As DNA, the CDR3 is TGCAGTGCCACAAGCGCGACTCAGAGCACAGATACGCAGTATTTT.

This clonotype was seen ten or more times. The V gene is TRBV7-8, the J gene TRBJ1-5; perhaps TRBD1 as D (5 bases). V was pared by 5 bases and J by 3 bases, with 14 bases between. Germline assignment: CDR1 SGHVS and CDR2 FQNEAQ. The CDR3 is made up of 15 amino acids. As DNA, the CDR3 is TGTGCCAGCAGCCCCGTGGGGCAGCCCAATCAGCCCCAGCATTTT. It translates to CASSPVGQPNQPQHF.

This clonotype was observed many times. The V and J genes are TRBV5-5 and TRBJ2-7, with 10 bases that match TRBD1. The CDR3 covers 17 residues. The V gene's germline CDR1 is SGHKS and CDR2 YYEKEE (reference sequence). V was pared by 2 bases and J by 5 bases, with 13 bases of the junction left unmatched. As DNA, the CDR3 is TGTGCCAGCAGCTTTCGAGGGTACGGGACAGGGGTCAACGAGCAGTACTTC. This translates into CASSFRGYGTGVNEQYF.

This clonotype came up many times. This sequence joins TRBV6-2 or TRBV6-3 and TRBJ1-5, with a tentative D call TRBD1 (6 bases). CDR1 is MNHEY, CDR2 SVGEGT, per germline. The CDR3 has 16 residues. Deletions cut 8 bases from V and 2 bases from J, with 19 bases between. Here the CDR3 DNA reads TGTGCCAGCCTGGAGGGGGTCTCAGGCGGCAATCAGCCCCAGCATTTT. It translates to CASLEGVSGGNQPQHF.

Regarding this clonotype: A far larger clone is only one base removed, so a read error is likely. V gene TRBV7-2 combines with J gene TRBJ2-3; D is perhaps TRBD2 (6 bases). Per the germline V gene, CDR1 is SGHTA and CDR2 is FQGNSA. The V gene lost 5 bases and the J gene lost 4 bases, with 16 bases spanning the gap. The CDR3 is 15 residues long. CDR3 sequence reads: CASSGSGTSSDTQYF. Written as DNA, the CDR3 is TGTGCCAGCAGCGGAAGCGGAACTAGCTCAGATACGCAGTATTTT.

The chain joins TRBV9 to TRBJ2-1, with D tentatively TRBD2 (5 bases). V was cut by 0 bases and J by 8 bases, with 15 bases left in between. Germline-derived CDR1 and CDR2 are SGDLS and YYNGEE. CDR3 length equals 15 residues. The CDR3 spells CASSVDGRASDEQFF. The CDR3 nucleotides read TGTGCCAGCAGCGTAGATGGGCGGGCTTCGGATGAGCAGTTCTTC.

This clonotype was picked up many times. J is TRBJ2-3 and V is TRBV11-2; D might be TRBD1 (6 bases). The germline V gene has CDR1 SGHAT and CDR2 FQNNGV. The V gene lost 5 bases and the J gene lost 0 bases, with 12 bases spanning the gap. The CDR3 length is 15 residues. The CDR3 here is CASSLGAPSTDTQYF. CDR3 DNA sequence: TGTGCCAGCAGCCTGGGGGCTCCAAGCACAGATACGCAGTATTTT.

The V gene is TRBV4-3, the J gene TRBJ2-3; TRBD2 matches 8 bases. This CDR3 region has 15 residues. Germline V CDR1 and CDR2: LGHNA, YSLEER. With 3 bases clipped from V and 2 bases from J, the junction kept 4 bases outside the gene matches. CDR3 region: CASSQVAGPTDTQYF. The CDR3 DNA reads TGCGCCAGCAGCCAGGTAGCGGGACCCACAGATACGCAGTATTTT.

This clonotype was counted many times. V gene TRBV6-2 or TRBV6-3 combines with J gene TRBJ2-1; 13 nucleotides agree with TRBD2. V dropped 5 bases and J dropped 4; count of bases not matched to a gene: 5. This CDR3 contains 16 residues. Germline assignment: CDR1 MNHEY and CDR2 SVGEGT. CDR3: CASSGGTSGTYNEQFF. Written as DNA, the CDR3 is TGTGCCAGCAGTGGAGGGACTAGCGGGACTTACAATGAGCAGTTCTTC.

This clonotype was seen repeatedly, ten times or more. The chain recombines TRBV4-2 with TRBJ1-5, with D maybe TRBD1 (5 bases). In germline, CDR1 is LGHNA, CDR2 YNFKEQ. The CDR3 spans 15 residues. Between the trimmed V and J ends, which lost 0 bases and 0 bases, there was a span of 6 bases. The CDR3 reads CASSQEGGSNQPQHF. The CDR3 DNA is TGTGCCAGCAGCCAAGAGGGGGGTAGCAATCAGCCCCAGCATTTT.

This chain uses TRBV6-2 or TRBV6-3 with TRBJ2-1; D remains ambiguous. The V and J ends lost 0 bases and 0 bases respectively, with 15 bases between them. The V gene's germline CDR1 is MNHEY and CDR2 SVGEGT. The CDR3 has 18 amino acids. The CDR3 coding sequence is TGTGCCAGCAGTTACTCAGACCTCCCACGGACCTCCTACAATGAGCAGTTCTTC. It translates to CASSYSDLPRTSYNEQFF.